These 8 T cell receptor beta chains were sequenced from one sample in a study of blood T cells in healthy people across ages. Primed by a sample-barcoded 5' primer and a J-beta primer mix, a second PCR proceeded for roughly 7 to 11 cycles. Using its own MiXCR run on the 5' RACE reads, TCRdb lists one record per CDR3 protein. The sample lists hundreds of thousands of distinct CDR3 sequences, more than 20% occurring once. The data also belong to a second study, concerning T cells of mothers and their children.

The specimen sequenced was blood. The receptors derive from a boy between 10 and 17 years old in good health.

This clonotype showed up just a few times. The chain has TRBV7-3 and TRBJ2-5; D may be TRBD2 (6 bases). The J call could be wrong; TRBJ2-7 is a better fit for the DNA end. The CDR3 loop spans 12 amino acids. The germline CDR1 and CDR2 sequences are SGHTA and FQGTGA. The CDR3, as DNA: TGTGCCAGCACCCAAGCGGGTTACGAGCAGTACTTC. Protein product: CASTQAGYEQYF.

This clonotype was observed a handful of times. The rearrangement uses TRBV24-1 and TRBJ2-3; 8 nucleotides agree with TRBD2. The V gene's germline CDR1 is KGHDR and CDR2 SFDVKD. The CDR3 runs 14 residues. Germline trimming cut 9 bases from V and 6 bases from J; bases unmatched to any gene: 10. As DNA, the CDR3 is TGTGCCACCGGGCTAGCGGGTGCCCCCGATACGCAGTATTTT. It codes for CATGLAGAPDTQYF.

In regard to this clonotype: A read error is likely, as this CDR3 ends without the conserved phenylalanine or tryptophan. For the CDR3, the DNA is TGTGCCAGCACCCTCCTCGGGGGAATAAACATTCAGTACATC. Translating gives CASTLLGGINIQYI. The chain recombines TRBV7-9 with TRBJ2-4, with D perhaps matching TRBD2 (6 bases). CDR1 SEHNR and CDR2 FQNEAQ come from the germline V gene (reference sequence). V dropped 7 bases and J dropped 6 bases, with 16 bases sitting between them. This CDR3 spans 14 amino acids.

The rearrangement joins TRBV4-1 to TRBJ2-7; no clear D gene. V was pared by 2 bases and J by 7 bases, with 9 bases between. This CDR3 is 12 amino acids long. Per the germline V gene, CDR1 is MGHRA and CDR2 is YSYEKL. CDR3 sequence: CASSQPPEEQYF. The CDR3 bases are TGCGCCAGCAGCCAACCTCCGGAGGAGCAGTACTTC.

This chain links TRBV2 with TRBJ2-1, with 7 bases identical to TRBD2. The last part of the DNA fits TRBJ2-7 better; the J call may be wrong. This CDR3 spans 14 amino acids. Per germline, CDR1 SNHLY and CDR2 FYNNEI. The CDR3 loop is CASSDSLAPYEQYF. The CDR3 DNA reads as TGTGCCAGCAGTGATTCACTAGCGCCCTACGAGCAGTACTTC.

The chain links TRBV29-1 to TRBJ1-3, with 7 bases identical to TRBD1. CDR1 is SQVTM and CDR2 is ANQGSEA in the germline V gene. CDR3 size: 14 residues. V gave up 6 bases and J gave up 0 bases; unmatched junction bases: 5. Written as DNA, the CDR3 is TGCAGCGTCGCCGGGACAGCCTCTGGAAACACCATATATTTT. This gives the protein CSVAGTASGNTIYF.

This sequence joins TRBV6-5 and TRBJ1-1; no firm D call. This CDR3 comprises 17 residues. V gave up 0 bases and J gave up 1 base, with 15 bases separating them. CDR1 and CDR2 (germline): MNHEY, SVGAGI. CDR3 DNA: TGTGCCAGCAGTTACTCGCATCGTTTAGGAGGGAACACTGAAGCTTTCTTT. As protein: CASSYSHRLGGNTEAFF.

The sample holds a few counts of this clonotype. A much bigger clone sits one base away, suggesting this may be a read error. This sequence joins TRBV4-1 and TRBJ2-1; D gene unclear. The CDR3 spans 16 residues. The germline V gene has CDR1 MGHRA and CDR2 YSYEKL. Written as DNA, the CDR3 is TGCGCCAGCAGCCAAGTTAACCTAGTCTCCTACGATGAGCAGTTCTTC. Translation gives CASSQVNLVSYDEQFF.